The 26 T cell receptor beta chains below all came from one sample that was sequenced in a study of T cells in Graves' hyperthyroidism and ophthalmopathy. There were TCR beta CDR3 regions amplified from RNA transcripts. A set of HTBI primers served as the primers for a first-round RT-PCR of the TCR CDR3. TCRdb independently ran MiXCR on the multiplex PCR reads; one entry per CDR3 protein. The repertoire has around 520,000 distinct CDR3 sequences, 14% of them found once; the top ten carry 14%. Sequenced sample: blood. The receptors were sampled from a woman aged 35 to 49 with Graves' hyperthyroidism.

The chain links TRBV4-2 to TRBJ2-6, with a weak D call TRBD2 (5 bases). Per germline, CDR1 LGHNA and CDR2 YNFKEQ. Deletions cut 2 bases from V and 1 base from J, with 6 bases between. The CDR3 has 15 residues. The DNA of the CDR3 is TGTGCCAGCAGCCAACCGGGGTCTGGGGCCAACGTCCTGACTTTC. Translating it yields CASSQPGSGANVLTF.

This clonotype came up a few times. The CDR3 sequence: CASSQEGGLDYNEQFF. The DNA for the CDR3 is TGCGCCAGCAGCCAAGAAGGGGGACTTGACTACAATGAGCAGTTCTTC. V is TRBV4-1 and J is TRBJ2-1; D possibly matches TRBD1 or TRBD2 (6 bases each). The CDR3 loop spans 16 amino acids. Germline loops: CDR1 MGHRA, CDR2 YSYEKL. The V end lost 0 bases, the J end lost 3 bases, and 12 bases lay between the germline ends.

This clonotype was recorded a few times. The gene calls are TRBV9 and TRBJ2-5, with TRBD2 matching over 8 bases. CDR1 and CDR2 (germline): SGDLS, YYNGEE. This CDR3 region has 15 residues. Trimming took 3 bases from V and 3 from J; bases not matched to a gene: 7. Written as DNA, the CDR3 is TGTGCCAGCAGCGCCCAGGGACTAGATAAAGAGACCCAGTACTTC. Residues: CASSAQGLDKETQYF.

This clonotype was picked up a small number of times. This chain uses TRBV29-1 with TRBJ2-3, with D perhaps matching TRBD1 or TRBD2 (5 bases each). Germline V CDR1 and CDR2: SQVTM, ANQGSEA. The CDR3 sequence is 13 residues long. V was trimmed by 5 bases and J by 5 bases, leaving 14 bases between them. Here the CDR3 reads CSVSGRLRDTQYF. As DNA, the CDR3 is TGCAGCGTTTCGGGACGACTCAGAGATACGCAGTATTTT.

As for this clonotype: A read error may explain this, as a much larger clone is one base away. The chain carries TRBV6-1 and TRBJ2-7, with 9 bases lining up with TRBD2. This CDR3 has 14 residues. CDR1 and CDR2 (germline): MNHNS, SASEGT. After removal of 3 bases from V and 4 bases from J, the junction contained 4 bases not matched to a gene. The CDR3 nucleotides read TGTGCCAGCAGTGAGGTAGCGGGAGAATACGAGCAGTACTTC. This translates into CASSEVAGEYEQYF.

This clonotype came up many times. The rearrangement uses TRBV20-1 and TRBJ1-2; D is ambiguous. Germline CDR1 is DFQATT and CDR2 is SNEGSKA (reference sequence). Trimming took 3 bases from V and 2 from J, leaving 7 bases between them. The CDR3 consists of 12 residues. CDR3 coding DNA: TGCAGTGCTAGCGGGGAAAACTATGGCTACACCTTC. Protein product: CSASGENYGYTF.

This clonotype has only one observation. V gene TRBV5-1 combines with J gene TRBJ2-1; 8 nucleotides align to TRBD2. From germline, CDR1 is SGHRS and CDR2 YFSETQ. The CDR3 length is 15 residues. V was pared by 3 bases and J by 4 bases, with 6 bases of the junction left unmatched. CDR3 sequence: CASSSSTSEYNEQFF. CDR3 DNA sequence: TGCGCCAGCAGCTCGTCGACTAGCGAGTACAATGAGCAGTTCTTC.

This clonotype was seen repeatedly, ten times or more. J is TRBJ1-2 and V is TRBV28, with D possibly TRBD1 on 6 matching bases. The V end lost 5 bases, the J end lost 7 bases, and 11 bases lay between the germline ends. Germline values: CDR1 MDHEN, CDR2 SYDVKM. This CDR3 region has 12 residues. CDR3: CASSAQGPGYTF. Here the CDR3 DNA reads TGTGCCAGCAGTGCACAGGGCCCTGGCTACACCTTC.

This clonotype appeared a few times. The chain employs TRBV10-2 and TRBJ2-7, with TRBD2 as a possible D gene (5 bases). The V and J ends lost 3 bases and 5 bases respectively, with 11 bases between them. CDR3 length: 13 amino acids. Germline V lookup: CDR1 WSHSY, CDR2 SAAADI. The CDR3 DNA reads TGCGCCAGCAGTGAAGAGTTGGAGGACGAGCAGTACTTC. As protein: CASSEELEDEQYF.

This clonotype came up a few times. The CDR3 spells CASSLVGLAGPDTGELFF. The CDR3 DNA is TGTGCCAGCAGCTTAGTAGGACTAGCGGGACCCGACACCGGGGAGCTGTTTTTT. The V call is TRBV7-8, the J call TRBJ2-2; 12 bases are shared with TRBD2. CDR1 and CDR2 (germline): SGHVS, FQNEAQ. V gave up 1 base and J gave up 3 bases; unmatched junction bases: 6. This CDR3 spans 18 amino acids.

This clonotype was recorded a few times. The V and J genes are TRBV6-1 and TRBJ1-2, with TRBD1 matching over 8 bases. Germline V gene sequence: CDR1 MNHNS, CDR2 SASEGT. This CDR3 region has 14 residues. Germline trimming cut 5 bases from V and 1 base from J; bases unmatched to any gene: 3. CDR3 amino acids: CASSPGQDNYGYTF. CDR3 DNA: TGTGCCAGCAGTCCGGGACAGGATAACTATGGCTACACCTTC.

At least ten counts were recorded for this clonotype. The chain combines TRBV7-8 with TRBJ1-4, with 8 bases lining up with TRBD1. Germline-derived CDR1 and CDR2 are SGHVS and FQNEAQ. With 2 bases clipped from V and 3 bases from J, the junction kept 26 bases outside the gene matches. The CDR3 sequence is 23 residues long. CDR3 amino acids: CASSLTRTGIIAVTAQANEKLFF. The CDR3 DNA follows: TGTGCCAGCAGCTTAACACGGACAGGGATTATTGCGGTCACTGCTCAGGCTAATGAAAAACTGTTTTTT.

At least ten counts were recorded for this clonotype. The chain recombines TRBV20-1 with TRBJ1-1; 9 bases align to TRBD1. With V trimmed by 6 bases and J by 3 bases, 8 bases remained unmatched. The germline V gene has CDR1 DFQATT and CDR2 SNEGSKA (reference sequence). The CDR3 spans 14 residues. In DNA form, the CDR3 reads TGCAGTGCCAAAACAGGGGGCCGGGACACTGAAGCTTTCTTT. This gives the protein CSAKTGGRDTEAFF.

This chain links TRBV5-8 with TRBJ2-1; D is unresolved. This CDR3 region has 15 residues. V shed 0 bases and J shed 7 bases, with 14 bases lying between them. In germline, CDR1 is SGHTS, CDR2 YDEGEE. CDR3 protein: CASSLVLLVVNEQFF. CDR3 bases: TGTGCCAGCAGCTTGGTGCTTTTGGTAGTGAATGAGCAGTTCTTC.

Ten or more counts support this clonotype. V gene TRBV27 combines with J gene TRBJ1-1; possible D gene TRBD1, 5 bases. The CDR3 spans 15 residues. The germline V gene encodes CDR1 MNHEY and CDR2 SMNVEV (reference sequence). The ends were cut back, 7 bases at V and 4 bases at J, with 19 bases in the middle. The CDR3 protein is CASTTYQGHSTEAFF. The CDR3 nucleotides read TGTGCCAGCACCACCTATCAGGGTCACAGCACTGAAGCTTTCTTT.

The V gene is TRBV27, the J gene TRBJ2-7; TRBD1 aligns across 10 bases. The CDR3 covers 15 residues. The V gene end was trimmed by 6 bases and the J gene end by 5 bases; junction bases not matched to a gene: 10. CDR1 and CDR2 (germline): MNHEY, SMNVEV (reference sequence). CDR3 DNA: TGTGCCAGCAGCCGTAGACAGGGGGCATTTAACGAGCAGTACTTC. This encodes CASSRRQGAFNEQYF.

This clonotype was recorded at least ten times. CDR3 residues: CASSYPGTSQETQYF. CDR3 in DNA: TGTGCCAGCAGTTACCCGGGGACCTCTCAAGAGACCCAGTACTTC. This rearrangement joins TRBV6-2 or TRBV6-3 to TRBJ2-5; D assignment may be TRBD1 or TRBD2 (5 bases each). CDR1 is MNHEY and CDR2 is SVGEGT in the germline V gene. There are 15 residues in the CDR3. With 2 bases removed from V and 2 bases from J, the gap between germline ends came to 12 bases.

This chain links TRBV25-1 with TRBJ2-6; tentative D call: TRBD1 (6 bases). The CDR3 sequence is 16 residues long. CDR1 is MGHDK, CDR2 SYGVNS, per germline. The germline V and J ends were trimmed by 6 bases and 7 bases, with 19 bases remaining between them. CDR3 bases: TGTGCCAGCAGACAAACCGGGACATCTAGTGCCAACGTCCTGACTTTC. Translating gives CASRQTGTSSANVLTF.

The table lists this clonotype with many counts. V is TRBV6-1 and J is TRBJ2-7, with 7 bases identical to TRBD2. Trimming removed 6 bases from V and 2 bases from J; junction bases left unmatched: 7. CDR3 length equals 14 residues. CDR1 is MNHNS, CDR2 SASEGT, per germline. Here the CDR3 reads CASSPGLVAYEQYF. The CDR3 region has the DNA TGTGCCAGCAGCCCCGGACTAGTTGCCTACGAGCAGTACTTC.

On this clonotype itself: A much larger clone is a single base away; this may be a read error. The chain carries TRBV20-1 and TRBJ2-1, with TRBD2 matching over 9 bases. The closer fit of TRBJ2-7 to the DNA end suggests the J call may be wrong. The CDR3 loop spans 16 amino acids. The germline gives CDR1 DFQATT, CDR2 SNEGSKA (reference sequence). Written as DNA, the CDR3 is TGCAGTGCTAGAATTCTAGCGGGACGGACCTACAATGAGCAGTACTTC. Translation: CSARILAGRTYNEQYF.

The gene calls are TRBV25-1 and TRBJ2-5; 10 positions agree with TRBD1. V trimming: 3 bases; J trimming: 5 bases; junction bases outside the gene matches: 9. The CDR3 contains 16 residues. Germline-derived CDR1 and CDR2 are MGHDK and SYGVNS. In nucleotides, the CDR3 is TGTGCCAGCAGTGAGTGGGGACAGGGGTCTCGGGAGACCCAGTACTTC. Translation gives CASSEWGQGSRETQYF.

This clonotype was recorded many times. The V call is TRBV11-2, the J call TRBJ2-1; the D gene is possibly TRBD2 (6 bases). The CDR3 sequence is 13 residues long. The V gene's germline CDR1 is SGHAT and CDR2 FQNNGV. V lost 5 bases and J lost 10, with 15 bases in between. CDR3 DNA: TGTGCCAGCAGCCCAGTCGGGAGCGTGGAGCAGTTCTTC. Encoded protein: CASSPVGSVEQFF. The entire variable domain, with the rest obtained from reference TRBV11-2 and TRBJ2-1, is as follows: EAGVAQSPRYKIIEKRQSVAFWCNPISGHATLYWYQQILGQGPKLLIQFQNNGVVDDSQLPKDRFSAERLKGVDSTLKIQPAKLEDSAVYLCASSPVGSVEQFFGPGTRLTVL.

In this sample, this clonotype turned up many times. J is TRBJ2-1 and V is TRBV24-1, with 7 bases that match TRBD2. This CDR3 has 16 residues. Germline CDR1 KGHDR, CDR2 SFDVKD. J was trimmed by 8 bases and V by 5 bases; bases with no gene match: 14. The CDR3 sequence is CATSAPLAEMGYEQFF. The CDR3, as DNA: TGTGCCACCAGTGCCCCGCTAGCGGAAATGGGATATGAGCAGTTCTTC.

In regard to this clonotype: Germline and junction disagree at one end, which may indicate a read error. This chain joins TRBV11-2 and TRBJ1-5; perhaps TRBD1 as D (5 bases). The CDR3 extends over 14 amino acids. CDR1 is SGHAT and CDR2 is FQNNGV in the germline V gene. The CDR3 here is CASSSGTSYQPQHF. CDR3 bases: TGTGCCAGCAGCTCTGGGACTAGCTATCAGCCCCAGCATTTT.

This clonotype was found many times. This chain joins TRBV11-2 and TRBJ2-5; 10 bases are shared with TRBD2. CDR1 and CDR2 (germline): SGHAT, FQNNGV. The CDR3 length is 17 residues. The V and J ends lost 1 base and 5 bases, in that order; junction bases with no gene match: 10. CDR3 bases: TGTGCCAGCAGCTTAGTTCCTAGCGGGAGTACTGGGGAGACCCAGTACTTC. Protein product: CASSLVPSGSTGETQYF.

At least ten counts were recorded for this clonotype. The rearrangement links TRBV28 to TRBJ2-3; D remains unclear. V was cut by 7 bases and J by 0 bases, with 5 bases left in between. The CDR3 has 12 residues. Germline-derived CDR1 and CDR2 are MDHEN and SYDVKM. The CDR3 DNA sequence: TGTGCCAGCACCGGGAGCACAGATACGCAGTATTTT. It specifies CASTGSTDTQYF.